Listed below are T cell receptor beta chains from one sample, sequenced in a study of T cell responses to AZD1222 COVID-19 vaccine. Using immunoSEQ multiplex PCR, the repertoire was profiled, and TCRdb retains in-frame clones only, with some absent. The table shows approximately 170,000 clones, with about 90% occurring only once. The sample was peripheral blood, taken 28 days after the second AZD1222 dose. These receptors originate from an adult who received the AZD1222 COVID-19 vaccine. CDR3s leave out the opening cysteine and the closing phenylalanine or tryptophan. Expanded clones get a size class; other rows say once, few or many, or leave the size out.

- TRBJ2-7 TRBV11-1 ASSLAQGTSHEQY
- TRBJ2-3 TRBV5-1 ASRLGFMSTDTQY
once TRBJ1-5 TRBV6-1 ASSEAVRGRQPQH
- TRBJ2-3 TRBV4-1 ASSQDLAGGPTDTQY
- TRBJ1-1 TRBV9 ASSPILGSLGTEAF
- TRBJ1-1 TRBV5-1 ASTQLPGQGSEAF
- TRBJ2-4 TRBV7-2 ASSTGTGGTKNIQY
- TRBJ2-3 TRBV10-1 ASSDPAYTDTQY
- TRBJ2-7 TRBV3-1/TRBV3-2 ASSQGGRTYEQY
- TRBJ1-6 TRBV5-5 ASSLAAGQGSSYNSPLH
once TRBJ1-5 TRBV7-2 ASSLRGGPQH
- TRBJ1-5 TRBV12-3/TRBV12-4 ASSLAGDIPQH
- TRBJ2-7 TRBV12-5 ASGLGSFNYEQY
once TRBJ2-7 TRBV28 ASTRGTGIFSGEQY
- TRBJ1-3 TRBV7-8 ASSPISGNTIY
- TRBJ1-6 TRBV14 ASSQDRVIIH
- TRBJ2-7 TRBV20-1 SASRLTGETYEQY
- TRBJ2-1 TRBV9 ASSLLAGVNEQF
- TRBJ1-4 TRBV5-1 ASSGDRGIRTNEKLF
- TRBJ1-2 TRBV11-3 ASSPPRAQKYGYT
- TRBJ2-5 TRBV19 ASSKLAGATYQETQY
few TRBJ1-1 TRBV27 ASSLSFSWQGLNTEAF
- TRBJ2-3 TRBV2 ASSEWGDTQY